The T cell receptor (beta chain) under discussion was sequenced for a study of immune evolution from preneoplasia to lung adenocarcinoma. On the study more broadly: HLA loss of heterozygosity: about 7% AIS, roughly 15% MIA, roughly 30% ADC, none AAH.

The data were produced by immunoSEQ multiplex PCR, yet TCRdb's version contains in-frame clones alone and is incomplete. The top ten hold around 1.7% of the sample, which has under 13,000 clones, roughly 85% seen once. This CDR3 is 12 amino acids long. Between the trimmed V and J ends, which lost 3 bases and 4 bases, there was a span of 7 bases. Germline-derived CDR1 and CDR2 are KGHSH and LQKENI. The chain carries TRBV18 and TRBJ2-7; D gene unclear. Specimen: FFPE minimally invasive lung adenocarcinoma tissue. The source of this sequence is a person aged 65-85 years with lung adenocarcinoma. CDR3 sequence: CASSPAVYEQYF. The CDR3 DNA is TGTGCCAGCTCACCGGCTGTTTACGAGCAGTACTTC.